The rows below give T cell receptor beta chains drawn from one sample of a study of T cells in narcolepsy. Here immunoSEQ multiplex PCR was the method, and the copy in TCRdb shows in-frame clones only, minus some. In the table there are approximately 23,000 clones, 65% to 90% of which are singletons. Sequenced input: memory (CD45RA-) CD4+ T cells from blood. Receptors originate from a human donor in good health. Each CDR3 is given with its conserved first and last residue. A D gene is named only where the DNA matches it firmly. Clone size, where shown, is once, few, many, or a class for clones that have expanded.

d_call | j_call | v_call | clone_size | cdr3_aa | cdr3_nt
- | TRBJ2-7 | TRBV28 | - | CASTGSPGQVREQYF | TGTGCCAGCACTGGGAGCCCAGGTCAGGTCCGCGAGCAGTACTTC
- | TRBJ2-6 | TRBV11-2 | - | CASSSRRGQLSGANVLTF | TGTGCCAGCAGCTCGAGGAGGGGACAGCTGTCTGGGGCCAACGTCCTGACTTTC
- | TRBJ2-1 | TRBV5-1 | - | CASSLPQSSYNEQFF | TGCGCCAGCAGCTTGCCCCAGAGCTCCTACAATGAGCAGTTCTTC
- | TRBJ2-2 | TRBV12-5 | - | CASGKGNTGELFF | TGTGCTAGTGGTAAAGGGAACACCGGGGAGCTGTTTTTT
- | TRBJ2-4 | TRBV18 | - | CASSSQGMAAKNIQYF | TGTGCCAGCTCAAGCCAGGGGATGGCGGCCAAAAACATTCAGTACTTC
- | TRBJ1-1 | TRBV6-5 | few | CASILSGGSTEAFF | TGTGCCAGCATCCTTTCCGGGGGATCAACTGAAGCTTTCTTT
- | TRBJ1-4 | TRBV2 | - | CASKGFEKLFF | TGTGCCAGCAAGGGGTTTGAAAAACTGTTTTTT
- | TRBJ2-7 | TRBV29-1 | - | CSVAKGYEQYF | TGCAGCGTTGCTAAGGGCTACGAGCAGTACTTC
TRBD1 | TRBJ2-5 | TRBV5-1 | - | CASSSFGQAKETQYF | TGCGCCAGCAGCTCGTTCGGACAGGCCAAAGAGACCCAGTACTTC
TRBD2 | TRBJ2-3 | TRBV2 | once | CASWSGAGRGGTDTQYF | TGTGCCAGCTGGTCGGGTGCCGGGCGGGGGGGCACAGATACGCAGTATTTT
- | TRBJ1-5 | TRBV6-1 | - | CASSETGHQPQHF | TGTGCCAGCAGTGAGACAGGTCATCAGCCCCAGCATTTT
- | TRBJ1-1 | TRBV7-9 | - | CASSTNTGTTEAFF | TGTGCCAGCAGCACTAATACAGGGACCACTGAAGCTTTCTTT
- | TRBJ1-5 | TRBV19 | few | CASQPRPKLYSNQPQHF | TGTGCCTCTCAGCCCAGACCCAAGCTCTATTCTAATCAGCCCCAGCATTTT
- | TRBJ2-5 | TRBV2 | - | CASKAGRTEETQYF | TGTGCCAGCAAGGCGGGAAGGACAGAAGAGACCCAGTACTTC
- | TRBJ1-2 | TRBV5-6 | few | CASSSRTYGYTF | TGTGCCAGCAGCTCGCGGACCTATGGCTACACCTTC
TRBD2 | TRBJ2-3 | TRBV15 | - | CATRGGRPYTDTQYF | TGTGCCACCAGAGGCGGGAGGCCCTACACAGATACGCAGTATTTT